This is a list of T cell receptor beta chains from one sample in a study of blood T cell repertoires in COVID-19. Generated by immunoSEQ multiplex PCR, the TCRdb table keeps only in-frame clones and is missing some. This sample yields roughly 340,000 clones, of which 88% are seen a single time; around 6.6% belongs to the top ten. The sequencing input was peripheral blood. The source of these receptors is an older woman with COVID-19, enrolled during active disease. Each CDR3 is given with its conserved first and last residue. D genes are given only for firm matches. For some rows the clone size is stated as once, few or many, or as a class when expanded; others skip it.

>-|-|TRBJ1-3|14|TRBV6-5
TGTGCCAGCAGGGGCAGCCTATGGGGAAACACCATATATTTT
CASRGSLWGNTIYF
>-|-|TRBJ2-6|15|TRBV11-2
TGTGCCAGCAGGGGAACGGGGTCTGGGGCCAACGTCCTGACTTTC
CASRGTGSGANVLTF
>-|TRBD2|TRBJ2-1|15|TRBV2
TGTGCCAGCAGTGAACGGGGACTAGCGGCGGTTGAGCAGTTCTTC
CASSERGLAAVEQFF
>-|-|TRBJ2-2|14|TRBV3-1/TRBV3-2
TGTGCCGTTACCGGGACTCCCAACACCGGGGAGCTGTTTTTT
CAVTGTPNTGELFF
>-|TRBD1|TRBJ2-7|16|TRBV5-6
TGTGCCAGCAGCCCCTTCGGACAGGGCGCGGTTTACGAGCAGTACTTC
CASSPFGQGAVYEQYF
>-|-|TRBJ1-1|15|TRBV19
TGTGCCAGTAGTATAGCCCAGGGATTGAACACTGAAGCTTTCTTT
CASSIAQGLNTEAFF
>-|TRBD1|TRBJ2-7|14|TRBV7-2
TGTGCCAGCAGCACCCGGACAGGTGAAGGCGAGCAGTACTTC
CASSTRTGEGEQYF
>-|-|TRBJ1-5|17|TRBV19
TGTGCCAGAGGGAGAGTTAGTGCCCCGTGGAGCAATCAGCCCCAGCATTTT
CARGRVSAPWSNQPQHF
>-|TRBD1|TRBJ1-2|16|TRBV7-9
TGTGCCAGCAGCTTCGGACAGGGCACTTCTAACTATGGCTACACCTTC
CASSFGQGTSNYGYTF
>-|TRBD1|TRBJ1-5|17|TRBV5-6
TGTGCCAGCAGTTTGAACATAGGGACAGGGCCTAATCAGCCCCAGCATTTT
CASSLNIGTGPNQPQHF
>once|TRBD2|TRBJ2-3|13|TRBV20-1
TGCAGTGCTAGTGAAGCGGGGGTGTATACGCAGTATTTT
CSASEAGVYTQYF
>-|TRBD1|TRBJ1-1|16|TRBV4-1
TGCGCCAGCAGCCAACTACGAGGGACAGGGAACACTGAAGCTTTCTTT
CASSQLRGTGNTEAFF
>-|-|TRBJ1-3|11|TRBV29-1
TGCAGCGTATACCAGGGGAACACCATATATTTT
CSVYQGNTIYF
>-|-|TRBJ2-7|14|TRBV21-1
TGTGCCAGCAGCCCAGGTGACAGGAGCTACGAGCAGTACTTC
CASSPGDRSYEQYF
>-|TRBD1|TRBJ1-5|16|TRBV24-1
TGTGCCACCAGTGACCCCGGACAGGGGATCTATCAGCCCCAGCATTTT
CATSDPGQGIYQPQHF
>-|-|TRBJ1-3|16|TRBV28
TGTGCCAGCATTAAGTCAGGGGCCCACTCTGGAAACACCATATATTTT
CASIKSGAHSGNTIYF
>-|-|TRBJ2-7|14|TRBV18
TGTGCCAGCTCACCGGACAGATCCTCCTACGAGCAGTACTTC
CASSPDRSSYEQYF
>-|TRBD2|TRBJ2-1|17|TRBV9
TGTGCCAGCAGCGTAGTAGCGGGGGGAGTTTCCTACAATGAGCAGTTCTTC
CASSVVAGGVSYNEQFF
>-|-|TRBJ1-2|14|TRBV12-5
TGTGCTAGTGGTTTGACCGGGACTACCTATGGCTACACCTTC
CASGLTGTTYGYTF
>-|TRBD1|TRBJ1-5|14|TRBV15
TGTGCCACCGCGGGTGACAGGGAAGATCAGCCCCAGCATTTT
CATAGDREDQPQHF